One sample yielded the 19 T cell receptor beta chains listed below, sequenced in a study of T cells in Graves' hyperthyroidism and ophthalmopathy. TCR beta CDR3 regions were amplified from RNA transcripts. During a first-round RT-PCR of the TCR CDR3, the HTBI primer set was used. One entry per CDR3 protein, called by TCRdb with MiXCR from the multiplex PCR reads. Of about 320,000 distinct CDR3 sequences listed, about 15% are singletons. Sequencing was done on a sample of blood. The source is a young man with Graves' hyperthyroidism.

Only one count was recorded for this clonotype. The J gene is TRBJ2-3, the V gene TRBV4-1, with no clear D. TRBJ1-5 explains the end of the DNA better; the J call may be wrong. This CDR3 has 15 amino acids. Looked up from germline, CDR1 is MGHRA and CDR2 is YSYEKL. The CDR3 reads CASSPFGRETDTQHF. The CDR3 DNA follows: TGCGCCAGCAGCCCCTTCGGGAGGGAAACAGATACGCAGCATTTT.

CDR3 loop: CASRLIGPGAEAFF. The CDR3, as DNA: TGTGCCAGCAGGCTTATTGGGCCGGGCGCTGAAGCTTTCTTT. The chain has TRBV28 and TRBJ1-1; no reliable D call. V was clipped by 6 bases and J by 6 bases, with 17 bases between them. The CDR3 loop spans 14 amino acids. Germline lookup yields CDR1 MDHEN and CDR2 SYDVKM.

The sample holds a few counts of this clonotype. This chain uses TRBV28 with TRBJ1-2; tentatively, D is TRBD1 (6 bases). The V gene's germline CDR1 is MDHEN and CDR2 SYDVKM. The CDR3 runs 15 residues. The CDR3 DNA reads TGTGCTTATCAAATTACCGGACAGCCGGGAAGTGGCTACACCTTC. This codes for CAYQITGQPGSGYTF.

This clonotype was seen a handful of times. CDR3 nucleotide sequence: TGTGCCATCTCGTTTTTTGCAGGCGGTGAGCAGTTCTTC. Its translation: CAISFFAGGEQFF. This chain connects TRBV10-3 to TRBJ2-1; D unresolved. Looked up from germline, CDR1 is ENHRY and CDR2 is SYGVKD. Trimming removed 8 bases from V and 9 bases from J, with 17 bases in between. The CDR3 covers 13 residues.

Many counts were recorded for this clonotype. The chain is built from TRBV5-1 and TRBJ1-2, with 8 bases lining up with TRBD1. The V segment lost 4 bases and the J segment 2 bases; nucleotides outside the gene matches: 7. Germline-derived CDR1 and CDR2 are SGHRS and YFSETQ. There are 15 residues in the CDR3. CDR3 nucleotide sequence: TGCGCCAGCAGCAGAGCCGGGACAGGAAACTATGGCTACACCTTC. As protein: CASSRAGTGNYGYTF. The whole variable domain, filled in from reference TRBV5-1 and TRBJ1-2, reads KAGVTQTPRYLIKTRGQQVTLSCSPISGHRSVSWYQQTPGQGLQFLFEYFSETQRNKGNFPGRFSGRQFSNSRSEMNVSTLELGDSALYLCASSRAGTGNYGYTFGSGTRLTVV.

This clonotype was seen ten or more times. V and J are TRBV12-3 or TRBV12-4 and TRBJ2-7, with D perhaps matching TRBD1 (6 bases). Trimming stripped 6 bases from V and 6 bases from J, with 18 bases between. This CDR3 is 14 amino acids long. The CDR3 spells CASSFVGGQGEQYF. The CDR3 DNA follows: TGTGCCAGCAGCTTTGTTGGGGGCCAGGGCGAGCAGTACTTC.

At least ten counts were recorded for this clonotype. V gene TRBV2 combines with J gene TRBJ2-3; tentative D call: TRBD2 (7 bases). The CDR3 totals 18 residues. With 6 bases removed from V and 1 base from J, the gap between germline ends came to 23 bases. Germline loops: CDR1 SNHLY, CDR2 FYNNEI. The CDR3 bases are TGTGCCAGCAGCGGGGGCCGTACCGGGGGGAGGGGCACAGATACGCAGTATTTT. The encoded protein is CASSGGRTGGRGTDTQYF.

As concerns this clonotype: The junction does not match germline at one end; this may be a read error. CDR3 nucleotides: TGCGCCGGCAGCCCCAATGGGGGCGCCGAGCAGTACTTC. Translation gives CAGSPNGGAEQYF. The chain employs TRBV5-1 and TRBJ2-7; D is perhaps TRBD1 (6 bases). Germline values: CDR1 SGHRS, CDR2 YFSETQ. CDR3 length: 13 amino acids.

The table lists this clonotype with many counts. V is TRBV24-1 and J is TRBJ2-5, with 8 bases that match TRBD2. Trimming at V came to 5 bases and at J to 10 bases, leaving 17 bases not matched to a gene. CDR3 length: 16 amino acids. Germline loops: CDR1 KGHDR, CDR2 SFDVKD. CDR3 in DNA: TGTGCCACCAGTGGGAGGACTAGCCCGATGGTGGCGGACCAGTACTTC. As protein: CATSGRTSPMVADQYF.

The sample holds many counts of this clonotype. The chain has TRBV7-2 and TRBJ1-4; D might be TRBD1 (5 bases). The CDR3 extends over 16 amino acids. Germline CDR1 reads SGHTA; CDR2 reads FQGNSA. The V and J ends lost 5 bases and 3 bases respectively, with 16 bases between them. As DNA, the CDR3 is TGTGCCAGCAGCCCGTATTCCGGGACCGCTAATGAAAAACTGTTTTTT. It encodes CASSPYSGTANEKLFF.

The rearrangement uses TRBV7-9 and TRBJ1-4; TRBD1 is a possible D gene (5 bases). Germline values: CDR1 SEHNR, CDR2 FQNEAQ (reference sequence). V lost 5 bases to trimming and J lost 11 bases, with 18 bases between them. This CDR3 contains 14 residues. Here the CDR3 reads CASSPSGGIDKLFF. In DNA, the CDR3 is TGTGCCAGCAGCCCGTCGGGGGGAATAGATAAACTGTTTTTT.

This clonotype showed up just a few times. The CDR3 sequence: CASRPGLAGNNEQFF. The CDR3 DNA is TGTGCCAGTAGACCGGGACTAGCGGGTAACAATGAGCAGTTCTTC. The V call is TRBV19, the J call TRBJ2-1; 12 positions agree with TRBD2. This CDR3 region has 15 residues. Trimming cost V 6 bases and J 5 bases; bases outside gene matches: 5. Germline CDR1 LNHDA, CDR2 SQIVND (reference sequence).

Turning to this clonotype: A read error may be the cause here, since a much bigger clone is one base away. The chain carries TRBV6-5 and TRBJ2-7, with D perhaps assigned TRBD1 or TRBD2 (5 bases each). The CDR3 sequence is 15 residues long. Germline V gene lookup returns CDR1 MNHEY and CDR2 SVGAGI. V lost 2 bases and J 2 bases, leaving 13 bases between the germline ends. DNA of the CDR3: TGTGCCAGCAGTTACAGGGGAGACAGCACCTACGAGCAGTACTTC. Its translation is CASSYRGDSTYEQYF.

This clonotype was detected many times. V gene TRBV15 combines with J gene TRBJ2-7; perhaps D is TRBD1 or TRBD2 (5 bases each). CDR1 is LNHNV and CDR2 is YYDKDF in the germline V gene (reference sequence). The CDR3 spans 15 residues. Trimming removed 0 bases from V and 3 bases from J, with 12 bases in between. The CDR3 DNA is TGTGCCACCAGCAGAGATTATCCGAGGGGCTACGAGCAGTACTTC. Translating gives CATSRDYPRGYEQYF.

About this clonotype: This may be a read error: a much more frequent sequence differs by one nucleotide. The V call is TRBV7-9, the J call TRBJ2-7; maybe TRBD2 (6 bases). The DNA end is a closer match to TRBJ2-1, so the J assignment may be wrong. Germline CDR1 SEHNR, CDR2 FQNEAQ (reference sequence). The CDR3 length is 14 residues. The CDR3 is CASSPWDLPYEQFF. The CDR3 DNA follows: TGTGCCAGCAGCCCATGGGACTTACCCTACGAGCAGTTCTTC.

This clonotype was recorded a few times. The V call is TRBV6-1, the J call TRBJ1-4; D perhaps matches TRBD1 (6 bases). The V end was cut by 4 bases, the J end by 5 bases, with 8 bases between. Germline V gene lookup returns CDR1 MNHNS and CDR2 SASEGT. This CDR3 is 13 amino acids long. The chain's CDR3 is CASSGTENEKLFF. In DNA, the CDR3 is TGTGCCAGCAGTGGGACAGAGAATGAAAAACTGTTTTTT.

This rearrangement joins TRBV5-1 to TRBJ1-2; D unresolved. The CDR3 contains 13 residues. The V gene lost 0 bases and the J gene lost 4 bases, with 7 bases spanning the gap. CDR1 is SGHRS, CDR2 YFSETQ, per germline. CDR3 nucleotide sequence: TGCGCCAGCAGCTTGGTCCGCACCTATGGCTACACCTTC. Its translation is CASSLVRTYGYTF. Full variable domain (remainder filled in from reference TRBV5-1 and TRBJ1-2): KAGVTQTPRYLIKTRGQQVTLSCSPISGHRSVSWYQQTPGQGLQFLFEYFSETQRNKGNFPGRFSGRQFSNSRSEMNVSTLELGDSALYLCASSLVRTYGYTFGSGTRLTVV.

This clonotype has at least ten counts. This chain connects TRBV19 to TRBJ1-4, with D unclear. V was cut by 3 bases and J by 10 bases, with 12 bases left in between. Germline CDR1 is LNHDA and CDR2 is SQIVND (reference sequence). The CDR3 has 13 residues. This CDR3 is CASSMGSPGKLFF. The CDR3 coding sequence is TGTGCCAGTAGTATGGGCAGCCCCGGAAAACTGTTTTTT. Combining the CDR3 with reference TRBV19 and TRBJ1-4 gives the whole variable domain DGGITQSPKYLFRKEGQNVTLSCEQNLNHDAMYWYRQDPGQGLRLIYYSQIVNDFQKGDIAEGYSVSREKKESFPLTVTSAQKNPTAFYLCASSMGSPGKLFFGSGTQLSVL.

The chain joins TRBV6-1 to TRBJ2-7; D may be TRBD2 (6 bases). This CDR3 region has 12 residues. Germline V lookup: CDR1 MNHNS, CDR2 SASEGT. The V end was cut by 6 bases, the J end by 9 bases, with 15 bases between. CDR3 amino acids: CASSQELAAQYF. The CDR3, as DNA: TGTGCCAGCAGCCAGGAACTAGCAGCGCAGTACTTC.